The rows below give T cell receptor beta chains drawn from one sample of a study of shared clonotypes between healthy human individuals. The data were produced by immunoSEQ multiplex PCR, yet TCRdb's version contains in-frame clones alone and is incomplete. The top ten hold roughly 0.4% of the sample, which has some 1,600,000 clones, 95% to 99% seen once. Sample: naive CD4+ T cells sorted from blood. The source of these receptors is a man aged 25-45 years in good health. CDR3s include the opening cysteine and the closing phenylalanine or tryptophan. A D gene is named only where the DNA matches it firmly. Clone size is shown for a subset of rows, as once, few, many or a class of expanded clone.

d_gene: -
j_gene: TRBJ2-1
abundance: -
v_gene: TRBV18
CDR3nt: TGTGCCAGCTCACCCGGACTGTCCTACAATGAGCAGTTCTTC
CDR3aa: CASSPGLSYNEQFF

d_gene: -
j_gene: TRBJ2-5
abundance: -
v_gene: TRBV11-2
CDR3nt: TGTGCCAGCAGCTTACGAGGCCGGGAGGAGACCCAGTACTTC
CDR3aa: CASSLRGREETQYF

d_gene: TRBD1
j_gene: TRBJ1-5
abundance: -
v_gene: TRBV19
CDR3nt: TGTGCCAGTAGTAGTCAGGGGGCTAACCCGACCCAGCCCCAGCATTTT
CDR3aa: CASSSQGANPTQPQHF

d_gene: -
j_gene: TRBJ2-7
abundance: -
v_gene: TRBV11-2
CDR3nt: TGTGCCAGCAGGGAATGGGTTCCTTCCTACGAGCAGTACTTC
CDR3aa: CASREWVPSYEQYF

d_gene: TRBD2
j_gene: TRBJ2-3
abundance: -
v_gene: TRBV11-3
CDR3nt: TGTGCCAGCAGCTTAGGGTTTCCGGTTCGGGAGGGCCGGGGTACGCAGTATTTT
CDR3aa: CASSLGFPVREGRGTQYF

d_gene: -
j_gene: TRBJ2-5
abundance: -
v_gene: TRBV5-4
CDR3nt: TGTGCCAGCAGCTCCCGGGCAGGGGAAGAGACCCAGTACTTC
CDR3aa: CASSSRAGEETQYF

d_gene: -
j_gene: TRBJ2-1
abundance: -
v_gene: TRBV5-1
CDR3nt: TGCGCCAGCAGCTTGGTTCCAGGGCCCTTACCCTACAATGAGCAGTTCTTC
CDR3aa: CASSLVPGPLPYNEQFF

d_gene: -
j_gene: TRBJ2-7
abundance: -
v_gene: TRBV7-9
CDR3nt: TGTGCCAGCAGCTACATCGGACCGAAGGCGGGCTACGAGCAGTACTTC
CDR3aa: CASSYIGPKAGYEQYF

d_gene: -
j_gene: TRBJ1-1
abundance: -
v_gene: TRBV10-1
CDR3nt: TGCGCCAGCAGTGGACGGAGGAACACTGAAGCTTTCTTT
CDR3aa: CASSGRRNTEAFF

d_gene: TRBD1
j_gene: TRBJ2-7
abundance: -
v_gene: TRBV5-6
CDR3nt: TGTGCCAGCAGCTCTGACGGGACAGGGAGGGCCTACGAGCAGTACTTC
CDR3aa: CASSSDGTGRAYEQYF

d_gene: TRBD2
j_gene: TRBJ2-1
abundance: once
v_gene: TRBV28
CDR3nt: TGTGCCAGCACCGGATCAGGACTAGCGGGCCACAATGAGCAGTTCTTC
CDR3aa: CASTGSGLAGHNEQFF

d_gene: TRBD1
j_gene: TRBJ2-7
abundance: -
v_gene: TRBV7-2
CDR3nt: TGTGCCAGCAGCTTAGGGCTAGGCGGGACAGGGACAAACGAGCAGTACTTC
CDR3aa: CASSLGLGGTGTNEQYF

d_gene: -
j_gene: TRBJ2-7
abundance: -
v_gene: TRBV6-6
CDR3nt: TGTGCCAGCACCTGGAGCGGGCCGTCCGAGCAGTACTTC
CDR3aa: CASTWSGPSEQYF

d_gene: -
j_gene: TRBJ1-5
abundance: -
v_gene: TRBV29-1
CDR3nt: TGCAGCGTAGGCAGCACAACGAATCAGCCCCAGCATTTT
CDR3aa: CSVGSTTNQPQHF

d_gene: -
j_gene: TRBJ1-5
abundance: -
v_gene: TRBV6-1
CDR3nt: TGTGCCAGCCGAGCTCGCAATCAGCCCCAGCATTTT
CDR3aa: CASRARNQPQHF

d_gene: -
j_gene: TRBJ2-2
abundance: once
v_gene: TRBV10-3
CDR3nt: TGTGCCATCAGTGAGCCCGCGGGACTGCGGAACACCGGGGAGCTGTTTTTT
CDR3aa: CAISEPAGLRNTGELFF

d_gene: -
j_gene: TRBJ1-1
abundance: -
v_gene: TRBV7-9
CDR3nt: TGTGCCAGCAGCTTATTTCGGGGGGGCATGAACACTGAAGCTTTCTTT
CDR3aa: CASSLFRGGMNTEAFF

d_gene: -
j_gene: TRBJ1-5
abundance: once
v_gene: TRBV29-1
CDR3nt: TGCAGCGTTGCCGGCAGATTCAATCAGCCCCAGCATTTT
CDR3aa: CSVAGRFNQPQHF

d_gene: -
j_gene: TRBJ1-4
abundance: -
v_gene: TRBV28
CDR3nt: TGTGCCAGCAGTTACAGGGTAGTTGAAAAACTGTTTTTT
CDR3aa: CASSYRVVEKLFF

d_gene: -
j_gene: TRBJ2-1
abundance: -
v_gene: TRBV18
CDR3nt: TGTGCCAGCTCACCACTAACTTTAAGCGATGAGCAGTTCTTC
CDR3aa: CASSPLTLSDEQFF

d_gene: -
j_gene: TRBJ2-7
abundance: -
v_gene: TRBV14
CDR3nt: TGTGCCAGCAGCCCCCGGGACTCCACTTTCGCCTACTTC
CDR3aa: CASSPRDSTFAYF

d_gene: -
j_gene: TRBJ2-2
abundance: -
v_gene: TRBV5-5
CDR3nt: TGTGCCAGCAGCTTCCGGGCCCGGCTAACCGGGGAGCTGTTTTTT
CDR3aa: CASSFRARLTGELFF

d_gene: -
j_gene: TRBJ2-2
abundance: once
v_gene: TRBV10-3
CDR3nt: TGTGCCATCAGTGAGACCCCTCCCAATTTGGCCGGGGAGCTGTTTTTT
CDR3aa: CAISETPPNLAGELFF

d_gene: TRBD2
j_gene: TRBJ2-1
abundance: -
v_gene: TRBV5-4
CDR3nt: TGTGCCAGCAGCCTACCGACTAGCGGGAGTCTCAATGAGCAGTTCTTC
CDR3aa: CASSLPTSGSLNEQFF

d_gene: TRBD2
j_gene: TRBJ2-1
abundance: -
v_gene: TRBV7-6
CDR3nt: TGTGCCAGCAGCTTCTTTAGCGGGAATGGGGAGCAGTTCTTC
CDR3aa: CASSFFSGNGEQFF

d_gene: TRBD1
j_gene: TRBJ2-2
abundance: -
v_gene: TRBV7-9
CDR3nt: TGTGCCAGCAGCTTAACGACAGGGATCACCGGGGAGCTGTTTTTT
CDR3aa: CASSLTTGITGELFF

d_gene: -
j_gene: TRBJ2-1
abundance: -
v_gene: TRBV5-1
CDR3nt: TGCGCCAGCAGCTCCCCCGGGGAAAGGAGTGAGCAGTTCTTC
CDR3aa: CASSSPGERSEQFF

d_gene: TRBD2
j_gene: TRBJ2-7
abundance: once
v_gene: TRBV5-1
CDR3nt: TGCGCCAGCAGCGCCTTCTCGCTAGCGGGAGAGCAGTACTTC
CDR3aa: CASSAFSLAGEQYF

d_gene: -
j_gene: TRBJ1-2
abundance: -
v_gene: TRBV6-6
CDR3nt: TGTGCCAGCAGTTTCAAGGGGGGTAATGGCTATGGCTACACCTTC
CDR3aa: CASSFKGGNGYGYTF

d_gene: TRBD1
j_gene: TRBJ1-5
abundance: -
v_gene: TRBV19
CDR3nt: TGTGCCAGTAGTATGGGGACAGGGCACAATCAGCCCCAGCATTTT
CDR3aa: CASSMGTGHNQPQHF

d_gene: -
j_gene: TRBJ2-7
abundance: once
v_gene: TRBV5-5
CDR3nt: TGTGCCAGCAGCTTGGTTGGCCTCATGAGCTCCTACGAGCAGTACTTC
CDR3aa: CASSLVGLMSSYEQYF

d_gene: -
j_gene: TRBJ2-5
abundance: -
v_gene: TRBV5-1
CDR3nt: TGCGCCAGTAAGACAGGCCCCCAAGAGACCCAGTACTTC
CDR3aa: CASKTGPQETQYF

d_gene: -
j_gene: TRBJ1-5
abundance: -
v_gene: TRBV19
CDR3nt: TGTGCCAGTCGCCTTATGGGGGCAGGGAATCAGCCCCAGCATTTT
CDR3aa: CASRLMGAGNQPQHF

d_gene: -
j_gene: TRBJ1-1
abundance: once
v_gene: TRBV29-1
CDR3nt: TGCAGCGCCCTAGTGGGACAACTCATGAACACTGAAGCTTTCTTT
CDR3aa: CSALVGQLMNTEAFF

d_gene: TRBD1
j_gene: TRBJ2-3
abundance: -
v_gene: TRBV7-9
CDR3nt: TGTGCCAGCAGCTTCTCCCCGGGACAGAGCACAGATACGCAGTATTTT
CDR3aa: CASSFSPGQSTDTQYF

d_gene: TRBD1
j_gene: TRBJ1-5
abundance: -
v_gene: TRBV28
CDR3nt: TGTGCCAGCAGTGTACCATGGACAGGTAATCAGCCCCAGCATTTT
CDR3aa: CASSVPWTGNQPQHF

d_gene: TRBD2
j_gene: TRBJ2-7
abundance: -
v_gene: TRBV5-1
CDR3nt: TGCGCCAGCAGCTTGAGGCCTAGCGGGAGCGAAGAGCAGTACTTC
CDR3aa: CASSLRPSGSEEQYF

d_gene: -
j_gene: TRBJ2-3
abundance: -
v_gene: TRBV30
CDR3nt: TGTGCCTGGAGTGTACCCCTAGTTGGCACAGATACGCAGTATTTT
CDR3aa: CAWSVPLVGTDTQYF

d_gene: -
j_gene: TRBJ2-7
abundance: -
v_gene: TRBV6-5
CDR3nt: TGTGCCAGCAGCTCCCCCAGGGTCAGAACCTACGAGCAGTACTTC
CDR3aa: CASSSPRVRTYEQYF

d_gene: -
j_gene: TRBJ2-5
abundance: -
v_gene: TRBV2
CDR3nt: TGTGCCAGCAGGCCGGTTTTGACCCAAGAGACCCAGTACTTC
CDR3aa: CASRPVLTQETQYF

d_gene: -
j_gene: TRBJ1-2
abundance: -
v_gene: TRBV28
CDR3nt: TGTGCCAGCAGTGAGGTAGGGCCCTATGGCTACACCTTC
CDR3aa: CASSEVGPYGYTF

d_gene: TRBD2
j_gene: TRBJ2-1
abundance: -
v_gene: TRBV18
CDR3nt: TGTGCCAGCTCACCACCTTCTAGCGGGAGAAATGAGCAGTTCTTC
CDR3aa: CASSPPSSGRNEQFF

d_gene: TRBD1
j_gene: TRBJ2-3
abundance: -
v_gene: TRBV19
CDR3nt: TGTGCCAGTAGTACCGACAGGGGTAGCACAGATACGCAGTATTTT
CDR3aa: CASSTDRGSTDTQYF

d_gene: TRBD2
j_gene: TRBJ2-7
abundance: -
v_gene: TRBV18
CDR3nt: TGTGCCAGCTCACCAAGTACTAGCGGGAAGTACGAGCAGTACTTC
CDR3aa: CASSPSTSGKYEQYF

d_gene: -
j_gene: TRBJ2-2
abundance: once
v_gene: TRBV2
CDR3nt: TGTGCCAGCAGCCGGGACAAGAATTTTGGGGAGCTGTTTTTT
CDR3aa: CASSRDKNFGELFF

d_gene: TRBD1
j_gene: TRBJ1-1
abundance: -
v_gene: TRBV28
CDR3nt: TGTGCCAGCAACCTCGGGACAGGGCGCACTGAAGCTTTCTTT
CDR3aa: CASNLGTGRTEAFF

d_gene: -
j_gene: TRBJ2-3
abundance: -
v_gene: TRBV6-6
CDR3nt: TGTGCCAGCAACCGGGCAGATACGCAGTATTTT
CDR3aa: CASNRADTQYF

d_gene: TRBD2
j_gene: TRBJ2-7
abundance: once
v_gene: TRBV6-1
CDR3nt: TGTGCCAGCAGTGTGGGACTAGCGGGAAACTTCTTC
CDR3aa: CASSVGLAGNFF

d_gene: -
j_gene: TRBJ2-3
abundance: -
v_gene: TRBV2
CDR3nt: TGTGCCAGCAGCGACCCTGGAGCACCCAAAGATACGCAGTATTTT
CDR3aa: CASSDPGAPKDTQYF

d_gene: -
j_gene: TRBJ2-7
abundance: -
v_gene: TRBV4-1
CDR3nt: TGCGCCAGCAGCCAAGATAGGGGTTTGGGCTACGAGCAGTACTTC
CDR3aa: CASSQDRGLGYEQYF

d_gene: -
j_gene: TRBJ2-7
abundance: -
v_gene: TRBV7-2
CDR3nt: TGTGCCAGCAGCTCAAGCCGGGACGGAGACTACGAGCAGTACTTC
CDR3aa: CASSSSRDGDYEQYF

d_gene: TRBD1
j_gene: TRBJ2-7
abundance: -
v_gene: TRBV27
CDR3nt: TGTGCCAGCAGTTTAGGGGACAGGCCTCTTACCTACGAGCAGTACTTC
CDR3aa: CASSLGDRPLTYEQYF

d_gene: TRBD1
j_gene: TRBJ2-5
abundance: -
v_gene: TRBV7-8
CDR3nt: TGTGCCAGCAGCTTAGCAGGGGGCGCAAAGACCCAGTACTTC
CDR3aa: CASSLAGGAKTQYF